A single sample is the source of the 14 T cell receptor beta chains below, sequenced in a study of blood T cell repertoires in COVID-19. TCRdb's copy holds only in-frame clones and misses some; the assay was immunoSEQ multiplex PCR. The sample carries about 180,000 clones, roughly 81% recorded once. Sequencing used peripheral blood. These receptors were collected from a woman aged 80 or older with COVID-19, enrolled during active disease.

This clone was found a few times. This chain links TRBV18 with TRBJ1-2; 8 positions agree with TRBD1. The CDR3 length is 15 residues. The V and J ends lost 2 bases and 1 base, in that order; junction bases with no gene match: 3. Germline-derived CDR1 and CDR2 are KGHSH and LQKENI. CDR3 in DNA: TGTGCCAGCTCACCAGGACAGGGCCATAACTATGGCTACACCTTC. The encoded protein is CASSPGQGHNYGYTF.

The J gene is TRBJ2-5, the V gene TRBV11-3; 7 bases map to TRBD1. The germline CDR1 and CDR2 sequences are SGHNT and YENEEA. The CDR3 contains 15 residues. V dropped 4 bases and J dropped 4; count of bases not matched to a gene: 9. CDR3 region: CASSSLGQVPETQYF. The CDR3 nucleotides are TGTGCCAGCAGCTCCCTCGGACAGGTACCAGAGACCCAGTACTTC.

The chain uses TRBV10-2 and TRBJ1-2; D gene unclear. The CDR3 extends over 12 amino acids. CDR1 and CDR2 from the germline V gene are WSHSY and SAAADI. V gave up 0 bases and J gave up 5 bases, with 4 bases separating them. The CDR3 nucleotides read TGCGCCAGCAGTGAGTCTCCGTATGGCTACACCTTC. It codes for CASSESPYGYTF.

On this clone: One end of the junction varies from germline; a read error may be responsible. This chain links TRBV15 with TRBJ2-1, with 12 bases lining up with TRBD2. In germline, CDR1 is LNHNV, CDR2 YYDKDF (reference sequence). CDR3 length: 12 residues. CDR3 sequence: CATSRGTSGIVF. CDR3 sequence (DNA): TGTGCCACCAGCAGAGGGACTAGCGGGATAGTCTTC.

The J gene is TRBJ2-3, the V gene TRBV2, with D possibly TRBD2 on 6 matching bases. CDR1 and CDR2 (germline): SNHLY, FYNNEI. CDR3 length equals 15 residues. Trimming cost V 4 bases and J 5 bases, with 16 bases left between them. CDR3 bases: TGTGCCAGCAGTGCCTCTTGGGGACTGGTAGATACGCAGTATTTT. Its translation: CASSASWGLVDTQYF.

The chain is built from TRBV11-2 and TRBJ1-2, with a weak D call TRBD1 (5 bases). CDR3 length: 14 amino acids. V was shortened by 5 bases and J by 4 bases, with 14 bases between the two germline ends. CDR1 and CDR2 from the germline V gene are SGHAT and FQNNGV. CDR3 amino acids: CASSHPQGPYGYTF. In nucleotides, the CDR3 is TGTGCCAGCAGCCACCCCCAGGGCCCCTATGGCTACACCTTC.

This chain joins TRBV7-2 and TRBJ2-6; a weak D match, TRBD1 (6 bases). In germline, CDR1 is SGHTA, CDR2 FQGNSA. The V end was cut by 1 base, the J end by 1 base, with 8 bases between. This CDR3 is built from 16 residues. The CDR3 sequence: CASSLGGGSGANVLTF. In nucleotides, the CDR3 is TGTGCCAGCAGCTTAGGAGGGGGATCTGGGGCCAACGTCCTGACTTTC.

For the CDR3, the DNA is TGTGCCAGCAGTTACTCAGGGGATGGCTACACCTTC. Translating gives CASSYSGDGYTF. J is TRBJ1-2 and V is TRBV6-5, with a weak D call TRBD1 (5 bases). This CDR3 contains 12 residues. From germline, CDR1 is MNHEY and CDR2 SVGAGI. V lost 0 bases and J lost 6, with 5 bases in between.

The gene calls are TRBV10-3 and TRBJ1-3, with a tentative D call TRBD1 (6 bases). The ends were cut back, 2 bases at V and 0 bases at J, with 23 bases in the middle. The CDR3 contains 20 residues. The V gene's germline CDR1 is ENHRY and CDR2 SYGVKD. For the CDR3, the DNA is TGTGCCATCAGTGAGGAAGGGGGAAATATCTTCCTTAGCTCTGGAAACACCATATATTTT. Protein product: CAISEEGGNIFLSSGNTIYF.

This rearrangement joins TRBV7-2 to TRBJ2-3, with a weak D call TRBD2 (5 bases). The CDR3 length is 14 residues. Per the germline V gene, CDR1 is SGHTA and CDR2 is FQGNSA. V shed 6 bases and J shed 1 base, with 11 bases lying between them. The CDR3 spells CASRVNGGTDTQYF. The CDR3 DNA reads as TGTGCCAGCAGAGTAAACGGGGGCACAGATACGCAGTATTTT.

V usage is TRBV10-3 and J usage is TRBJ2-3; 7 bases align to TRBD2. This CDR3 is 11 amino acids long. Trimming took 7 bases from V and 6 from J; bases not matched to a gene: 1. In germline, CDR1 is ENHRY, CDR2 SYGVKD. The CDR3 protein is CAITGGDTQYF. CDR3 nucleotides: TGTGCCATCACCGGGGGGGATACGCAGTATTTT.

A few counts support this clone. The V call is TRBV5-5, the J call TRBJ1-2, with D maybe TRBD1 (6 bases). Trimming cost V 4 bases and J 6 bases, with 10 bases left between them. The CDR3 loop spans 12 amino acids. Germline assignment: CDR1 SGHKS and CDR2 YYEKEE (reference sequence). The CDR3 sequence: CASSLGGDGYTF. In DNA form, the CDR3 reads TGTGCCAGCAGCCTAGGGGGGGATGGCTACACCTTC.

CDR3 nucleotides: TGTGCCAGCAGTCCGGGACTAGCGGGAGTTCAAACCGGGGAGCTGTTTTTT. Amino acids: CASSPGLAGVQTGELFF. The chain has TRBV28 and TRBJ2-2, with 14 nucleotides matching TRBD2. V gave up 5 bases and J gave up 5 bases; unmatched junction bases: 7. The CDR3 consists of 17 residues. Germline CDR1 and CDR2: MDHEN and SYDVKM.

The V call is TRBV7-8, the J call TRBJ1-3; the match to TRBD1 covers 7 bases. J lost 4 bases, V lost 1 base, and 7 bases had no gene match. Germline lookup yields CDR1 SGHVS and CDR2 FQNEAQ. The CDR3 runs to 16 residues. The CDR3 DNA reads TGTGCCAGCAGCTTAGATGAGACAGGGTGGGGAAACACCATATATTTT. Translating gives CASSLDETGWGNTIYF.